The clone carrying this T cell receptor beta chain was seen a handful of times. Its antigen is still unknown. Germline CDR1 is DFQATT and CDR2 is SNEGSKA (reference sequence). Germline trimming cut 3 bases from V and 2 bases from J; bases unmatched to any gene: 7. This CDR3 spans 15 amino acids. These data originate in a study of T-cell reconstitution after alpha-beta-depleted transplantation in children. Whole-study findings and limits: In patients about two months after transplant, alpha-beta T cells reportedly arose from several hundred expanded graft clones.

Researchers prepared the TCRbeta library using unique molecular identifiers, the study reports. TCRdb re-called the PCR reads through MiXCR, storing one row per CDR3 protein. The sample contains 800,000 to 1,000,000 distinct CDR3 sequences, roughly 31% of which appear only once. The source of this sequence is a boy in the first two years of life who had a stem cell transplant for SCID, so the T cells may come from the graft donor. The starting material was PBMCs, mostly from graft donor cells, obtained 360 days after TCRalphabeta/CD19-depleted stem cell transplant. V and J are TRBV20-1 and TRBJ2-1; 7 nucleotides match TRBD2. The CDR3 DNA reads TGCAGTGCTAGGGACCCTAGCGGCACCTACAATGAGCAGTTCTTC. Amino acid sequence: CSARDPSGTYNEQFF.